This T cell receptor beta chain appears in the sequencing data of a study of CD8+CD57+ T cells in acquired aplastic anemia. Study summary: DNA recovered from sorted CD4+ and CD8+ cells had a mean of approximately 3.4 ug. The study, taken as a whole, reports: In CD8+ cells, Simpson's diversity showed no significant difference between patients and controls. A set of twenty-nine CD8+ CDR3 sequences was shared between patients and controls, and these sequences appeared highly expressed in patients.

The CDR3 has 14 residues. V gave up 7 bases and J gave up 1 base; unmatched junction bases: 4. Germline V lookup: CDR1 KGHDR, CDR2 SFDVKD. As for this clonotype: Its matching antigen is unknown.

The TCR beta profiling, which covered VDJ combination and CDR3 sequence, was carried out using genomic DNA as the template. TCRdb itself ran the reads through MiXCR, one entry per CDR3 protein. There are more than 250,000 distinct CDR3 sequences in the sample; around three fifths occur only once, and roughly 8% lies in the top ten. V and J are TRBV24-1 and TRBJ2-3; 7 nucleotides agree with TRBD1. The source material was sorted CD4+, CD8+, or CD8+CD57+ T cells (not recorded which) from PBMCs. The sequence was collected from a human donor with severe aplastic anemia or a healthy control (not recorded which). The DNA for the CDR3 is TGTGCCACCAGGGAAACAGGGGGCACAGATACGCAGTATTTT. It translates to CATRETGGTDTQYF.